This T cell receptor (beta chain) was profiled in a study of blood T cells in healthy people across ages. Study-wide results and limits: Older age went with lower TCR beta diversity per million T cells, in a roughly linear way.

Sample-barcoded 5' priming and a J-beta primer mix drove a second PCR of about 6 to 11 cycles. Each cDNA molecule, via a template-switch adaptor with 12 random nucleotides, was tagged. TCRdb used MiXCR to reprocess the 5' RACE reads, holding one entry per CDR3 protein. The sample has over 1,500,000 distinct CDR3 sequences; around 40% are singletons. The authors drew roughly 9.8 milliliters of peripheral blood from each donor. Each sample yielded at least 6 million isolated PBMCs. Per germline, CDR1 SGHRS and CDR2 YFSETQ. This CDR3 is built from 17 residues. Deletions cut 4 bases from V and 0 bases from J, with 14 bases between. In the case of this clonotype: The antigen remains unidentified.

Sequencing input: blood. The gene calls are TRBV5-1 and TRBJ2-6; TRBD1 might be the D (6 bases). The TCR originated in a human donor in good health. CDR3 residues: CASSTWTVLSGANVLTF. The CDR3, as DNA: TGCGCCAGCAGCACATGGACAGTTCTCTCTGGGGCCAACGTCCTGACTTTC.